This T cell receptor (beta chain) was found in a study of control samples from healthy donors and cancer patients. The CDR3 covers 19 residues. Trimming removed 4 bases at V and 7 bases at J, with 25 bases between. Germline CDR1 is KGHDR and CDR2 is SFDVKD. TCRdb keeps only in-frame clones here, not all; method: immunoSEQ multiplex PCR. The profile covers fewer than 200,000 clones, with roughly 94% appearing a single time and 12% to 15% taken by the ten largest. The TCR sequence derives from a man aged 60-69 years with colorectal cancer. The rearrangement links TRBV24-1 to TRBJ1-6; D not resolved. Sample: PBMCs. The CDR3 coding sequence is TGTGCCACCAGTGACCAGGACTGCCCCTGGGTAGAGGAGAATTCACCCCTCCACTTT. This codes for CATSDQDCPWVEENSPLHF.